The 10 T cell receptor beta chains listed next were all sequenced from one sample in a study of T cells in Graves' hyperthyroidism and ophthalmopathy. The source material, RNA transcripts, was used to amplify TCR beta CDR3 regions. With the HTBI primer set, the TCR CDR3 went through a first round of RT-PCR. One entry per CDR3 protein results from TCRdb running MiXCR on the multiplex PCR reads. The profile shows around 620,000 distinct CDR3 sequences, 11% to 15% of them singletons. The sample was blood. All receptors derive from a woman between 18 and 29 years old with Graves' ophthalmopathy.

This clonotype was seen many times. The J gene is TRBJ2-1, the V gene TRBV5-1; D is undetermined. The CDR3 contains 15 residues. Germline lookup yields CDR1 SGHRS and CDR2 YFSETQ. With 2 bases removed from V and 9 bases from J, the gap between germline ends came to 18 bases. The CDR3 here is CASSLPTPIRSEQFF. The DNA of the CDR3 is TGCGCCAGCAGCTTACCAACGCCCATTCGGAGTGAGCAGTTCTTC.

This clonotype occurred many times. J is TRBJ2-7 and V is TRBV2, with TRBD2 identical over 11 bases. CDR3 size: 16 residues. V shed 4 bases, J shed 6 bases, and the junction held 11 bases outside the gene matches. Germline CDR1 is SNHLY and CDR2 is FYNNEI. CDR3 nucleotides: TGTGCCAGCAGTGGCGAACTAGCGGGAGTGAGAGGCGAGCAGTACTTC. This codes for CASSGELAGVRGEQYF.

This chain uses TRBV5-1 with TRBJ1-4; 11 bases fit TRBD1. CDR1 and CDR2 (germline): SGHRS, YFSETQ. This CDR3 contains 16 residues. The V and J ends lost 0 bases and 7 bases, in that order; junction bases with no gene match: 5. The CDR3 loop is CASSLGTGGVGEKLFF. CDR3 DNA: TGCGCCAGCAGCTTGGGGACAGGGGGCGTCGGTGAAAAACTGTTTTTT. The full variable domain, in which reference TRBV5-1 and TRBJ1-4 provide the parts outside the CDR3, is KAGVTQTPRYLIKTRGQQVTLSCSPISGHRSVSWYQQTPGQGLQFLFEYFSETQRNKGNFPGRFSGRQFSNSRSEMNVSTLELGDSALYLCASSLGTGGVGEKLFFGSGTQLSVL.

The genes are TRBV30 and TRBJ2-3; the D is unclear. This CDR3 is built from 15 residues. V was clipped by 5 bases and J by 4 bases, with 19 bases between them. Germline V gene data show CDR1 as GTSNPN and CDR2 as SVGIG (reference sequence). CDR3 DNA sequence: TGTGCCTGGGCCCCAGGCCAAACTATGGCAGATACGCAGTATTTT. As protein: CAWAPGQTMADTQYF.

This clonotype was counted many times. CDR3 loop: CASILNRRAPYEQYF. The CDR3 coding sequence is TGTGCCAGCATCCTAAACCGACGAGCCCCCTACGAGCAGTACTTC. The rearrangement uses TRBV2 and TRBJ2-7; D unresolved. The CDR3 runs 15 residues. The germline gives CDR1 SNHLY, CDR2 FYNNEI. Between the trimmed V and J ends, which lost 7 bases and 2 bases, there was a span of 18 bases.

The chain combines TRBV4-1 with TRBJ2-7; weak D call: TRBD2 (6 bases). CDR3 length equals 16 residues. Germline V lookup: CDR1 MGHRA, CDR2 YSYEKL. Trimming removed 0 bases from V and 0 bases from J, with 12 bases in between. CDR3 in DNA: TGCGCCAGCAGCCAAGATCGGGCGGGATACTCCTACGAGCAGTACTTC. Protein sequence: CASSQDRAGYSYEQYF.

This clonotype was recorded a few times. The rearrangement joins TRBV10-2 to TRBJ2-7, with D possibly matching TRBD2 (5 bases). Per the germline V gene, CDR1 is WSHSY and CDR2 is SAAADI. There are 14 residues in the CDR3. Trimming shortened V by 7 bases and J by 7 bases, and 20 bases separated the two germline ends. CDR3 sequence (DNA): TGCGCCAGCACCGCTGGCGGGCCAACGTGGGAGCAGTACTTC. It encodes CASTAGGPTWEQYF.

In DNA form, the CDR3 reads TGTGCCAGTAGTACCTCCGGGACTAGCGGCGAGCAGTACTTC. It yields the protein CASSTSGTSGEQYF. This chain connects TRBV19 to TRBJ2-7; 11 bases fit TRBD2. Germline CDR1 LNHDA, CDR2 SQIVND (reference sequence). The ends lost 4 bases at V and 6 bases at J; junction bases unmatched: 5. This CDR3 comprises 14 residues.

This clonotype has a count of ten or more. The chain uses TRBV12-3 or TRBV12-4 and TRBJ2-7; either TRBD1 or TRBD2 may supply D (6 bases each). Between the trimmed V and J ends, which lost 4 bases and 1 base, there was a span of 11 bases. The CDR3 consists of 14 residues. The CDR3 coding sequence is TGTGCCAGCAGTTCCCAGGGGACTTCCTACGAGCAGTACTTC. As protein: CASSSQGTSYEQYF.

In its sample, this clonotype was seen many times. The gene calls are TRBV2 and TRBJ2-7; the D gene could be TRBD1 or TRBD2 (5 bases each). Per germline, CDR1 SNHLY and CDR2 FYNNEI. Trimming pared 11 bases from V and 3 bases from J, leaving 26 bases between. The CDR3 has 16 amino acids. CDR3 sequence reads: CAVGTYPGYVDYEQYF. The CDR3 DNA follows: TGTGCCGTTGGGACCTACCCTGGTTATGTAGACTACGAGCAGTACTTC.